These 24 T cell receptor beta chains were all obtained from the same sample, sequenced in a study of blood T cell repertoires in COVID-19. Assay: immunoSEQ multiplex PCR; the TCRdb copy retains only in-frame clones and omits some. Among approximately 160,000 clones listed, 70% to 90% were seen once. Sequenced input: peripheral blood. These receptors were collected from a man aged 35-49 years who had recovered from COVID-19.

The chain couples TRBV20-1 to TRBJ1-5; perhaps TRBD1 as D (6 bases). V was clipped by 3 bases and J by 3 bases, with 18 bases between them. This CDR3 contains 16 residues. Germline V lookup: CDR1 DFQATT, CDR2 SNEGSKA (reference sequence). DNA of the CDR3: TGCAGTGCTAGTGGAAACAGGGTGGGCGTCAATCAGCCCCAGCATTTT. Protein sequence: CSASGNRVGVNQPQHF.

The chain recombines TRBV6-6 with TRBJ1-5; D may be TRBD1 (5 bases). V was pared by 5 bases and J by 0 bases, with 14 bases between. Germline lookup yields CDR1 MNHNY and CDR2 SVGAGI (reference sequence). The CDR3 runs 16 residues. CDR3 nucleotides: TGTGCCAGCAGTCGACGAACAGGCAATAGCAATCAGCCCCAGCATTTT. This encodes CASSRRTGNSNQPQHF.

About this clone: Other DNA sequences in the same sample also yield this CDR3. The chain links TRBV9 to TRBJ1-1; no clear D gene. CDR1 SGDLS and CDR2 YYNGEE come from the germline V gene. V lost 5 bases to trimming and J lost 4 bases, with 6 bases between them. This CDR3 has 11 amino acids. The CDR3 reads CASSAGTEAFF. Written as DNA, the CDR3 is TGTGCCAGCAGTGCGGGCACTGAAGCTTTCTTT.

This clone was seen a single time. V is TRBV30 and J is TRBJ1-2, with a tentative D call TRBD1 (5 bases). Deletions cut 4 bases from V and 7 bases from J, with 16 bases between. This CDR3 has 13 residues. Per the germline V gene, CDR1 is GTSNPN and CDR2 is SVGIG (reference sequence). The DNA for the CDR3 is TGTGCCTGGATCCGACTTGGGGCGCTTGGCTACACCTTC. As protein: CAWIRLGALGYTF.

The chain joins TRBV5-6 to TRBJ1-1, with D perhaps matching TRBD1 (5 bases). Germline loops: CDR1 SGHDT, CDR2 YYEEEE. V was shortened by 1 base and J by 2 bases, with 18 bases between the two germline ends. The CDR3 length is 17 residues. The DNA for the CDR3 is TGTGCCAGCAGCTTGATAGGGGCCGGGAGGCTTAACACTGAAGCTTTCTTT. It encodes CASSLIGAGRLNTEAFF.

This chain links TRBV19 with TRBJ1-1; D gene ambiguous. The ends were cut back, 4 bases at V and 3 bases at J, with 6 bases in the middle. Germline V gene sequence: CDR1 LNHDA, CDR2 SQIVND (reference sequence). The CDR3 is made up of 12 amino acids. Here the CDR3 DNA reads TGTGCCAGTAGTACAGACTACACTGAAGCTTTCTTT. This sequence encodes CASSTDYTEAFF.

This sequence joins TRBV6-2 or TRBV6-3 and TRBJ1-3; D perhaps matches TRBD1 (6 bases). CDR1 and CDR2 (germline): MNHEY, SVGEGT. Trimming pared 4 bases from V and 3 bases from J, leaving 13 bases between. There are 15 residues in the CDR3. CDR3 sequence reads: CASSSGDGSGNTIYF. In DNA form, the CDR3 reads TGTGCCAGCAGTTCAGGGGATGGAAGTGGAAACACCATATATTTT.

The table lists this clone with a few counts. The rearrangement joins TRBV19 to TRBJ1-6; 7 bases map to TRBD1. V lost 5 bases to trimming and J lost 10 bases; unmatched junction nucleotides: 8. The CDR3 covers 14 residues. CDR1 is LNHDA and CDR2 is SQIVND in the germline V gene (reference sequence). As DNA, the CDR3 is TGTGCCAGTAGTTTCACAGGGGTGAGGTCACCCCTCCACTTT. Protein: CASSFTGVRSPLHF.

The genes are TRBV6-1 and TRBJ2-7; 9 positions match TRBD1. J was trimmed by 5 bases and V by 5 bases; bases with no gene match: 7. From germline, CDR1 is MNHNS and CDR2 SASEGT. This CDR3 is 14 amino acids long. The chain's CDR3 is CASSSGQGGNEQYF. CDR3 nucleotide sequence: TGTGCCAGCAGTTCGGGACAGGGAGGCAACGAGCAGTACTTC.

The rearrangement links TRBV7-6 to TRBJ2-2; 9 nucleotides agree with TRBD2. The CDR3 is 18 amino acids. Losses at the gene ends were 5 bases for V and 3 bases for J; bases not matched to a gene: 13. Germline CDR1 reads SGHVS; CDR2 reads FNYEAQ. The CDR3 sequence: CASSTSRAGGHYTGELFF. Written as DNA, the CDR3 is TGTGCCAGCAGCACATCCCGAGCGGGGGGCCATTACACCGGGGAGCTGTTTTTT.

The genes are TRBV28 and TRBJ2-3, with 7 bases lining up with TRBD1. The CDR3 runs to 16 residues. In germline, CDR1 is MDHEN, CDR2 SYDVKM. The V and J ends lost 5 bases and 0 bases, in that order; junction bases with no gene match: 8. DNA of the CDR3: TGTGCCAGCAGTACCCAGACAGGGTCTAGCACAGATACGCAGTATTTT. It is translated as CASSTQTGSSTDTQYF.

This clone was seen only once. The chain joins TRBV14 to TRBJ1-1; possibly TRBD1 for D (5 bases). V lost 4 bases and J 5 bases, leaving 14 bases between the germline ends. The germline CDR1 and CDR2 sequences are SGHDN and FVKESK. This CDR3 has 14 amino acids. The CDR3 DNA reads TGTGCCAGCAGCCCCGCGGGGGGTTGGACTGAAGCTTTCTTT. It codes for CASSPAGGWTEAFF.

J is TRBJ2-3 and V is TRBV19; a weak D match, TRBD1 (6 bases). CDR3 length equals 14 residues. The germline gives CDR1 LNHDA, CDR2 SQIVND (reference sequence). The ends were cut back, 7 bases at V and 0 bases at J, with 11 bases in the middle. For the CDR3, the DNA is TGTGCCAGTACCCGGACAGCCAGCACAGATACGCAGTATTTT. Its protein product is CASTRTASTDTQYF.

This clone was counted a single time. The rearrangement links TRBV6-2 or TRBV6-3 to TRBJ2-7, with D unclear. Germline V gene sequence: CDR1 MNHEY, CDR2 SVGEGT. The V gene lost 2 bases and the J gene lost 2 bases, with 19 bases spanning the gap. The CDR3 has 17 amino acids. The CDR3 reads CASSYPPRLLIPYEQYF. The CDR3 DNA sequence: TGTGCCAGCAGTTACCCTCCCCGACTCTTGATCCCCTACGAGCAGTACTTC.

The gene calls are TRBV19 and TRBJ2-2, with 8 nucleotides matching TRBD1. With 5 bases clipped from V and 0 bases from J, the junction kept 11 bases outside the gene matches. This CDR3 spans 18 amino acids. Germline CDR1 LNHDA, CDR2 SQIVND (reference sequence). CDR3 protein: CASSPDRVDQANTGELFF. The CDR3 DNA reads as TGTGCCAGTAGTCCGGACAGGGTCGACCAAGCGAACACCGGGGAGCTGTTTTTT.

The J gene is TRBJ1-5, the V gene TRBV6-5, with a weak D call TRBD1 (6 bases). V dropped 5 bases and J dropped 0 bases, with 8 bases sitting between them. The CDR3 runs to 14 residues. In germline, CDR1 is MNHEY, CDR2 SVGAGI. The CDR3 loop is CASSRDTSNQPQHF. The CDR3 DNA is TGTGCCAGCAGTCGGGACACTAGCAATCAGCCCCAGCATTTT.

The V gene is TRBV4-3, the J gene TRBJ2-5; tentatively, D is TRBD1 (5 bases). This CDR3 comprises 15 residues. Germline loops: CDR1 LGHNA, CDR2 YSLEER. V was cut by 0 bases and J by 4 bases, with 12 bases left in between. The CDR3 loop reads CASSQDRDVRETQYF. The CDR3 nucleotides are TGCGCCAGCAGCCAAGACAGGGATGTGAGAGAGACCCAGTACTTC.

The gene calls are TRBV7-7 and TRBJ2-1, with a weak D call TRBD2 (5 bases). This CDR3 has 12 residues. Germline loops: CDR1 SSHAT, CDR2 FNYEAQ (reference sequence). The chain's CDR3 is CAVLASDNEQFF. DNA of the CDR3: TGTGCTGTGCTAGCATCCGACAATGAGCAGTTCTTC.

CDR3 sequence: CASSLSSGSYEQYF. CDR3 sequence (DNA): TGTGCCAGCAGCTTGTCTAGCGGATCCTACGAGCAGTACTTC. J is TRBJ2-7 and V is TRBV7-9; 7 nucleotides match TRBD2. Germline-derived CDR1 and CDR2 are SEHNR and FQNEAQ (reference sequence). V dropped 3 bases and J dropped 1; count of bases not matched to a gene: 3. The CDR3 consists of 14 residues.

V is TRBV27 and J is TRBJ1-1; D call uncertain. Trimming shortened V by 8 bases and J by 5 bases, and 18 bases separated the two germline ends. In germline, CDR1 is MNHEY, CDR2 SMNVEV (reference sequence). This CDR3 is built from 14 residues. CDR3 loop: CASSTRRERTEAFF. CDR3 DNA sequence: TGTGCCAGCTCCACCCGACGGGAACGAACTGAAGCTTTCTTT.

The CDR3 coding sequence is TGTGCCAGCAGTTTATACCCCAGGGACATGGTAGGCGGTAAATGGGAAAAACTGTTTTTT. Its protein is CASSLYPRDMVGGKWEKLFF. The genes are TRBV27 and TRBJ1-4; D perhaps matches TRBD1 (6 bases). Germline CDR1 is MNHEY and CDR2 is SMNVEV (reference sequence). V lost 1 base, J lost 8 bases, and 29 bases lay in between. The CDR3 consists of 20 residues.

The CDR3 sequence: CANFRGTKNIQYF. CDR3 nucleotides: TGCGCCAACTTCAGGGGTACCAAAAACATTCAGTACTTC. This sequence joins TRBV4-3 and TRBJ2-4, with D perhaps TRBD1 (6 bases). With 10 bases removed from V and 2 bases from J, the gap between germline ends came to 12 bases. Germline loops: CDR1 LGHNA, CDR2 YSLEER. CDR3 length: 13 residues.

The gene calls are TRBV2 and TRBJ1-1; unclear D gene. The CDR3 consists of 13 residues. Per germline, CDR1 SNHLY and CDR2 FYNNEI. The ends were cut back, 5 bases at V and 3 bases at J, with 10 bases in the middle. The CDR3 DNA reads as TGTGCCAGCAGTTCAGGATACGACACTGAAGCTTTCTTT. This translates into CASSSGYDTEAFF.

V usage is TRBV27 and J usage is TRBJ1-2; TRBD1 agrees at 7 bases. There are 17 residues in the CDR3. V was clipped by 4 bases and J by 3 bases; unmatched bases: 14. Germline values: CDR1 MNHEY, CDR2 SMNVEV (reference sequence). CDR3 in DNA: TGTGCCAGCAGTTCCACAGCATTACAGGGGTCGGACTATGGCTACACCTTC. It yields the protein CASSSTALQGSDYGYTF.